This T cell receptor beta chain is from a study of CD8 T cells in Susac syndrome. The RNA, about 0.45 to 1 ug, was put through reverse transcription using random hexamers. TCRdb reprocessed the immunoSEQ multiplex PCR reads via MiXCR and lists one record per CDR3 protein. The profile shows roughly 200,000 distinct CDR3 sequences, around 94% of them singletons. The germline V gene encodes CDR1 SQVTM and CDR2 ANQGSEA. This CDR3 has 11 residues. Trimming took off 6 bases at V and 3 bases at J, with 9 bases between the two ends. V is TRBV29-1 and J is TRBJ2-7; no reliable D call. The source of this sequence is a human donor with Susac syndrome. The specimen sequenced was CD4+ T cells from PBMCs. Here the CDR3 reads CSVDWDYEQYF. CDR3 nucleotides: TGCAGCGTCGACTGGGACTACGAGCAGTACTTC.